A single sample gave rise to the 8 T cell receptor beta chains below, sequenced in a study of T cells after yellow fever vaccination. TCRdb ran MiXCR on the 5' RACE reads and lists one entry per CDR3 protein. The sample shows hundreds of thousands of distinct CDR3 sequences, around 19% of them seen only once. Sequencing was performed on PBMCs, taken before the yellow fever booster vaccination. All receptors come from a man between 18 and 35 years old who received the YFV17D yellow fever vaccine.

The V call is TRBV11-3, the J call TRBJ2-2; 7 bases match TRBD2. The CDR3 extends over 16 amino acids. Germline CDR1 is SGHNT and CDR2 is YENEEA. Trimming took 1 base from V and 6 from J; bases not matched to a gene: 8. DNA for the CDR3: TGTGCCAGCAGCTTAGCCGAGGGAGGGCCTTCCGGGGAGCTGTTTTTT. Translating it yields CASSLAEGGPSGELFF.

This clonotype has only one observation. This chain links TRBV2 with TRBJ2-7, with D possibly being TRBD1 (5 bases). V was cut by 2 bases and J by 3 bases, with 11 bases left in between. CDR1 is SNHLY and CDR2 is FYNNEI in the germline V gene. The length of the CDR3 is 14 residues. The CDR3 protein is CASSESREDYEQYF. In nucleotides, the CDR3 is TGTGCCAGCAGTGAAAGCAGGGAAGACTACGAGCAGTACTTC.

This clonotype was recorded a few times. The rearrangement joins TRBV12-3 or TRBV12-4 to TRBJ2-2; 12 bases are a match to TRBD1. The J segment lost 2 bases and the V segment lost 5 bases, leaving 0 bases of the junction unmatched. The CDR3 is 15 amino acids. CDR3 nucleotides: TGTGCCAGCAGTGGGACAGGGGGCAACACCGGGGAGCTGTTTTTT. This gives the protein CASSGTGGNTGELFF.

This clonotype occurred a few times. The rearrangement joins TRBV10-3 to TRBJ2-7; tentative D call: TRBD1 (5 bases). V was shortened by 3 bases and J by 6 bases, with 12 bases between the two germline ends. The CDR3 length is 13 residues. Germline V CDR1 and CDR2: ENHRY, SYGVKD. CDR3 nucleotides: TGTGCCATCAGTGAAGGGGCAGGGTTCGAGCAGTACTTC. This translates into CAISEGAGFEQYF.

The V call is TRBV2, the J call TRBJ2-3; possibly TRBD1 for D (6 bases). The CDR3 loop spans 15 amino acids. Trimming removed 3 bases from V and 6 bases from J, with 16 bases in between. Germline V gene lookup returns CDR1 SNHLY and CDR2 FYNNEI. The CDR3 spells CASSDGRGRADTQYF. CDR3 sequence (DNA): TGTGCCAGCAGTGATGGCAGGGGAAGGGCGGATACGCAGTATTTT.

The rearrangement links TRBV9 to TRBJ1-2; D is unresolved. In germline, CDR1 is SGDLS, CDR2 YYNGEE. V was trimmed by 0 bases and J by 8 bases, leaving 14 bases between them. The CDR3 extends over 14 amino acids. CDR3 DNA: TGTGCCAGCAGCGTAGGAGGCCAGAGCCACGGCTACACCTTC. As protein: CASSVGGQSHGYTF.

The chain recombines TRBV4-2 with TRBJ1-5; D is uncertain. This CDR3 spans 16 amino acids. Germline CDR1 is LGHNA and CDR2 is YNFKEQ. The V gene lost 2 bases and the J gene lost 9 bases, with 20 bases spanning the gap. The CDR3 here is CASSQPMAKGVWPQHF. CDR3 nucleotides: TGTGCCAGCAGCCAACCGATGGCAAAGGGTGTGTGGCCCCAGCATTTT.

J is TRBJ2-1 and V is TRBV15; perhaps TRBD2 as D (7 bases). V lost 0 bases and J 6 bases, leaving 15 bases between the germline ends. CDR3 size: 16 residues. Germline V gene data show CDR1 as LNHNV and CDR2 as YYDKDF (reference sequence). The CDR3 spells CATSRDRFGGANEQFF. In DNA, the CDR3 is TGTGCCACCAGCAGAGATCGGTTTGGGGGGGCCAATGAGCAGTTCTTC.